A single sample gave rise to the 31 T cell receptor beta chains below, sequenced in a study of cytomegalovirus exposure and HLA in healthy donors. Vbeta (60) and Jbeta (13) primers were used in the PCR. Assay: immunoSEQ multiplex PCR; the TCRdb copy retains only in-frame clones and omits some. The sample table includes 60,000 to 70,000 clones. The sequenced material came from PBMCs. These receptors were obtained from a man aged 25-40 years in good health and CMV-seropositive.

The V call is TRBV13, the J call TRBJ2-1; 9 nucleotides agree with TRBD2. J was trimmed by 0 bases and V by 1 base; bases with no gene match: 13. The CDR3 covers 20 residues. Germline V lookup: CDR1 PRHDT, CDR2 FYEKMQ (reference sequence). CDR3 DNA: TGTGCCAGCAGCTTAGAGAACGTAGCGGGAGAGGGGGGCTCCTACAATGAGCAGTTCTTC. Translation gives CASSLENVAGEGGSYNEQFF. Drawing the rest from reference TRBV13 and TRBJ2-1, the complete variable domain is AAGVIQSPRHLIKEKRETATLKCYPIPRHDTVYWYQQGPGQDPQFLISFYEKMQSDKGSIPDRFSAQQFSDYHSELNMSSLELGDSALYFCASSLENVAGEGGSYNEQFFGPGTRLTVL.

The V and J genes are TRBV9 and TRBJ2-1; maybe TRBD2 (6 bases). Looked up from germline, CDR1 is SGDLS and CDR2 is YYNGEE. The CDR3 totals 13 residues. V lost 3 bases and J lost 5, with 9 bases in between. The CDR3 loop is CASSDGSDNEQFF. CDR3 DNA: TGTGCCAGCAGCGACGGGAGCGACAATGAGCAGTTCTTC.

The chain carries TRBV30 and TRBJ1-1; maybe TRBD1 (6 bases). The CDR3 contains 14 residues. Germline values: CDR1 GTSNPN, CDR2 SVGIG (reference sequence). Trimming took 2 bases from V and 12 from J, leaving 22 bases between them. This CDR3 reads CAWSPSLDRDTSFF. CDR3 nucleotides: TGTGCCTGGAGTCCTAGCCTCGATCGGGACACCTCTTTCTTT.

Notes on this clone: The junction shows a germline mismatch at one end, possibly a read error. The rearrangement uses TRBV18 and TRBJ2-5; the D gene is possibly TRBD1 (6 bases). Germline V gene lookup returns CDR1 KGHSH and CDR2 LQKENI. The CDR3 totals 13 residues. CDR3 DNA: TGTGCCAGCTCACGGGACAACCAAGAGAACCAGTACTTC. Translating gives CASSRDNQENQYF.

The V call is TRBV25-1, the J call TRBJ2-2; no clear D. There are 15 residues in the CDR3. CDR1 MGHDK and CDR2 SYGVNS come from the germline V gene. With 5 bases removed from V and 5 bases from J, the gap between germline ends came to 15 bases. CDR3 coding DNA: TGTGCCAGCAGTTCCGGCCAAGAGGAGACCGGGGAGCTGTTTTTT. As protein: CASSSGQEETGELFF.

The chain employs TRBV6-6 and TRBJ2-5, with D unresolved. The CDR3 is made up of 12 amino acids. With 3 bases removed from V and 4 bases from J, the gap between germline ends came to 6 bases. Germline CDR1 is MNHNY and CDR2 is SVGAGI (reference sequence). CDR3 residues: CASSYIGETQYF. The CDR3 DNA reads TGTGCCAGCAGTTATATCGGAGAGACCCAGTACTTC.

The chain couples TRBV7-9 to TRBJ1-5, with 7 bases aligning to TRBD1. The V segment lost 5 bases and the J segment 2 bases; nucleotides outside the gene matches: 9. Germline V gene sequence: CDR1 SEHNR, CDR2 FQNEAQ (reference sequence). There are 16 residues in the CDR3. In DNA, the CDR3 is TGTGCCAGCAGCGACGACAGGGCGTCTGGCAATCAGCCCCAGCATTTT. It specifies CASSDDRASGNQPQHF.

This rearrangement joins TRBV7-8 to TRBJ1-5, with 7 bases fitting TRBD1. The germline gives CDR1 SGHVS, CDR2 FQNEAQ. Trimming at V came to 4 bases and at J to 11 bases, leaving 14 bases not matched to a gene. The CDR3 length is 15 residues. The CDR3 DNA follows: TGTGCCAGCAGCTCCAGACTGGACAGGTTTGGAGCCCAGCATTTT. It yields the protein CASSSRLDRFGAQHF.

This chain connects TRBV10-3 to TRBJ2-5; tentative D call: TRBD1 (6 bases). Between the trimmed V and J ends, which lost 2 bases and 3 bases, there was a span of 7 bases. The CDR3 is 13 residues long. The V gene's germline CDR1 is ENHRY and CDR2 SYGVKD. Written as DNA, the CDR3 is TGTGCCATCAGTGAGCGACAGGAAGAGACCCAGTACTTC. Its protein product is CAISERQEETQYF.

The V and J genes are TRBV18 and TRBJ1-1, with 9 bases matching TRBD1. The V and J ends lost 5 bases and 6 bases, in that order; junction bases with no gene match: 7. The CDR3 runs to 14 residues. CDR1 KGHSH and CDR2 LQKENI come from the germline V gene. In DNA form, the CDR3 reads TGTGCCAGCTCAAGCCGACAGGGGGGCGCTGAAGCTTTCTTT. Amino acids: CASSSRQGGAEAFF.

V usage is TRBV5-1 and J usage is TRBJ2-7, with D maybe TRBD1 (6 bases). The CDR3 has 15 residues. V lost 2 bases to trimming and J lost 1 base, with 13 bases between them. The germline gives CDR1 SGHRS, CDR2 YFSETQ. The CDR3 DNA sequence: TGCGCCAGCAGCTTCCAGGGGACGGCGTCCTACGAGCAGTACTTC. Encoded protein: CASSFQGTASYEQYF.

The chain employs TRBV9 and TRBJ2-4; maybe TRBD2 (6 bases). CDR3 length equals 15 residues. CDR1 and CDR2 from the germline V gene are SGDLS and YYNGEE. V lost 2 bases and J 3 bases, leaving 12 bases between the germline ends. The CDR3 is CASSVLGGDKNIQYF. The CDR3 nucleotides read TGTGCCAGCAGCGTGTTGGGGGGAGACAAAAACATTCAGTACTTC. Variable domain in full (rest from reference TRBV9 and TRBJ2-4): DSGVTQTPKHLITATGQRVTLRCSPRSGDLSVYWYQQSLDQGLQFLIQYYNGEERAKGNILERFSAQQFPDLHSELNLSSLELGDSALYFCASSVLGGDKNIQYFGAGTRLSVL.

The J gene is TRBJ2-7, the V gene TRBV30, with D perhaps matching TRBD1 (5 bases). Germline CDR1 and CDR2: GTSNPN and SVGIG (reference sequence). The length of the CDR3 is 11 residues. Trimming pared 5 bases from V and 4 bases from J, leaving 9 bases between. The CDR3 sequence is CAWQGVYEQYF. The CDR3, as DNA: TGTGCCTGGCAGGGTGTGTACGAGCAGTACTTC.

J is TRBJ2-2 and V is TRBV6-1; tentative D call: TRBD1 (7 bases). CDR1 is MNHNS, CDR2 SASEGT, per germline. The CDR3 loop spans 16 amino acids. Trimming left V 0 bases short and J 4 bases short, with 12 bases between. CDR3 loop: CASSEARQGGTGELFF. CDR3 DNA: TGTGCCAGCAGTGAAGCGAGGCAGGGGGGCACCGGGGAGCTGTTTTTT.

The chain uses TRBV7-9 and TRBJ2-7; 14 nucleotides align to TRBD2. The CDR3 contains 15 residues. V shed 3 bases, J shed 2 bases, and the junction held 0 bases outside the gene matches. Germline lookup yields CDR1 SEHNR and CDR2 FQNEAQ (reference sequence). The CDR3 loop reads CASSLGLAGAYEQYF. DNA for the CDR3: TGTGCCAGCAGCTTGGGACTAGCGGGAGCCTACGAGCAGTACTTC.

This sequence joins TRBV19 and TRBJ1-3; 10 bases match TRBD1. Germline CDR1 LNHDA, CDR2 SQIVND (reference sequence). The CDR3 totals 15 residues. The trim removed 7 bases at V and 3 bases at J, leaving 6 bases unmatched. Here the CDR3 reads CASTETGGDGNTIYF. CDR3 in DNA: TGTGCCAGTACCGAGACAGGGGGCGATGGAAACACCATATATTTT.

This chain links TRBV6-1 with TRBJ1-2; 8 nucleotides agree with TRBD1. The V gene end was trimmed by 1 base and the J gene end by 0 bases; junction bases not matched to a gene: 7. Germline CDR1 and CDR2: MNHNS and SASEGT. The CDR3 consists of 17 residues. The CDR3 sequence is CASSEGTGTLANYGYTF. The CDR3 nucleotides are TGTGCCAGCAGTGAAGGGACAGGGACCTTAGCTAACTATGGCTACACCTTC.

DNA for the CDR3: TGTGCCAGCAGCACGTCAGCAGATACGCAGTATTTT. This codes for CASSTSADTQYF. This chain uses TRBV6-5 with TRBJ2-3; no firm D call. Germline V lookup: CDR1 MNHEY, CDR2 SVGAGI. Trimming removed 6 bases at V and 4 bases at J, with 8 bases between. The length of the CDR3 is 12 residues.

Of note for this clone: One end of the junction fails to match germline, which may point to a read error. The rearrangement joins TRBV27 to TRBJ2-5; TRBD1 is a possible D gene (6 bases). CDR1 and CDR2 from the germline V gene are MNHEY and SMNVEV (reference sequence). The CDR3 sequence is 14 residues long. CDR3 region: CVTGPRHHQENQYF. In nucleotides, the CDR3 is TGTGTGACAGGACCGCGACACCACCAAGAGAACCAGTACTTC.

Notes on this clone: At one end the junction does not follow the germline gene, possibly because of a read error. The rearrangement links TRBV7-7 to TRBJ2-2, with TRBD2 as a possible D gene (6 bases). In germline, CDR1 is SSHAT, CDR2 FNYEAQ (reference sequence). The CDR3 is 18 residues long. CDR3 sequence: CASSLRGIAEENTGELFF. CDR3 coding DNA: TGTGCTAGCAGCTTAAGGGGAATAGCGGAAGAGAACACCGGGGAGCTGTTTTTT.

CDR3 DNA sequence: TGTGCCAGCAGACCCCCGACAGGGGGCGCGTACGAGCAGTACTTC. Protein: CASRPPTGGAYEQYF. This sequence joins TRBV6-6 and TRBJ2-7; 10 nucleotides align to TRBD1. CDR1 is MNHNY and CDR2 is SVGAGI in the germline V gene (reference sequence). Losses at the gene ends were 6 bases for V and 4 bases for J; bases not matched to a gene: 9. The length of the CDR3 is 15 residues.

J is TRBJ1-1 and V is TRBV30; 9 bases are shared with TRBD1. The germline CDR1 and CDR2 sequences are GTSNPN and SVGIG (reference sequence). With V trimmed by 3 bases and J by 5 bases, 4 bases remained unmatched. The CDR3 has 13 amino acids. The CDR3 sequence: CAWRGQGVTEAFF. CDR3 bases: TGTGCCTGGAGGGGACAGGGAGTAACTGAAGCTTTCTTT.

CDR3 nucleotides: TGCAGCGTTGCAATCGGCGGGCTGGAGGATCCCCAGCATTTT. Its protein product is CSVAIGGLEDPQHF. The chain couples TRBV29-1 to TRBJ1-5; unclear D gene. CDR1 is SQVTM, CDR2 ANQGSEA, per germline. Trimming took 4 bases from V and 10 from J, leaving 20 bases between them. CDR3 length: 14 amino acids. The variable domain in full, with the rest retrieved from reference TRBV29-1 and TRBJ1-5, is SAVISQKPSRDICQRGTSLTIQCQVDSQVTMMFWYRQQPGQSLTLIATANQGSEATYESGFVIDKFPISRPNLTFSTLTVSNMSPEDSSIYLCSVAIGGLEDPQHFGDGTRLSIL.

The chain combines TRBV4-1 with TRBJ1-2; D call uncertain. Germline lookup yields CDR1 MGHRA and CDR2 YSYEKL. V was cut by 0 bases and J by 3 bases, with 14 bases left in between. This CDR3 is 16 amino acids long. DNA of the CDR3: TGCGCCAGCAGCCAAGAAAGTCCGGTTATTGACTATGGCTACACCTTC. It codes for CASSQESPVIDYGYTF.

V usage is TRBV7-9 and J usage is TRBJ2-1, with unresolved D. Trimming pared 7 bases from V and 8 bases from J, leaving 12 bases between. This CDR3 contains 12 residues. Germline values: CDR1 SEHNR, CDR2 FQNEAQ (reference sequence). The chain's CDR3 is CASTSVAHEQFF. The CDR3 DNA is TGTGCCAGCACTTCAGTTGCACATGAGCAGTTCTTC.

The CDR3 coding sequence is TGTGCCAGCAGTGAAGGGGAACAGGTTTATGGCTACACCTTC. As protein: CASSEGEQVYGYTF. The rearrangement uses TRBV6-5 and TRBJ1-2; tentatively, D is TRBD1 (5 bases). Trimming left V 5 bases short and J 5 bases short, with 15 bases between. The CDR3 totals 14 residues. Germline CDR1 MNHEY, CDR2 SVGAGI.

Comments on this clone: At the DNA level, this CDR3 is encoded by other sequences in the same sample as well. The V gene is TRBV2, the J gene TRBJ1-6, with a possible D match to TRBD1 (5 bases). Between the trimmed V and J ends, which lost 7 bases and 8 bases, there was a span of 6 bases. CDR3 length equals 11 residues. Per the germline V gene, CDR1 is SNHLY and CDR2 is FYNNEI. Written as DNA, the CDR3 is TGTGCCAGCACCAGGGATTCACCCCTCCACTTT. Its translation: CASTRDSPLHF.

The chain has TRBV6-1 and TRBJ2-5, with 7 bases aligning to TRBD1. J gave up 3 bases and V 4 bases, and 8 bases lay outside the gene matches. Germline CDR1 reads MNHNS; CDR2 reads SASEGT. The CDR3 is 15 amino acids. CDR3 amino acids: CASSAYTGVEETQYF. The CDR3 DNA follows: TGTGCCAGCAGTGCCTATACAGGGGTGGAAGAGACCCAGTACTTC.

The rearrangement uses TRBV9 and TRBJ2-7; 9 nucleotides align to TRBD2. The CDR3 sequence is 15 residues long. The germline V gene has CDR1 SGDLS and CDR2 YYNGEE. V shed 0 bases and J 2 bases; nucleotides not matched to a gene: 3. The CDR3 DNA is TGTGCCAGCAGCGTAGGTCTAGCGGGACCCTACGAGCAGTACTTC. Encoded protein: CASSVGLAGPYEQYF. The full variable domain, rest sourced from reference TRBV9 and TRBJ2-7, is DSGVTQTPKHLITATGQRVTLRCSPRSGDLSVYWYQQSLDQGLQFLIQYYNGEERAKGNILERFSAQQFPDLHSELNLSSLELGDSALYFCASSVGLAGPYEQYFGPGTRLTVT.

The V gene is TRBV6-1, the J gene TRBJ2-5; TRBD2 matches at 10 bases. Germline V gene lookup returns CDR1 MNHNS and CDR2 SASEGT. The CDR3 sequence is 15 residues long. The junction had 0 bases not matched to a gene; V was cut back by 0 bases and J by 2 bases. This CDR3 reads CASSEASGGQETQYF. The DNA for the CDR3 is TGTGCCAGCAGTGAAGCTAGCGGGGGGCAAGAGACCCAGTACTTC.

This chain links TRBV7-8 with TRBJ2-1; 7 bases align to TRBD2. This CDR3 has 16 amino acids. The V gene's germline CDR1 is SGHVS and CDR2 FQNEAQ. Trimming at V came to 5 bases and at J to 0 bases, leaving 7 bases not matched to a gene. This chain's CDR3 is CASSTRDYGSYNEQFF. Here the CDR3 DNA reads TGTGCCAGCAGCACCCGGGACTATGGCTCCTACAATGAGCAGTTCTTC.